This T cell receptor (beta chain) was recorded in a study of blood T cell repertoires in COVID-19. Trimming cost V 5 bases and J 6 bases, with 10 bases left between them. CDR3 length: 13 residues. From germline, CDR1 is MNHEY and CDR2 SVGAGI. Profiling relied on immunoSEQ multiplex PCR, and the TCRdb table lists in-frame clones only, not all of them. Of around 330,000 clones detected, around 84% appear once; the ten largest clones hold 1.5% to 2%. This chain uses TRBV6-5 with TRBJ2-2; no firm D call. The source is a woman in her 30s who had been exposed to COVID-19. What was sequenced was PBMCs or T cells enriched from blood (not recorded which). The DNA for the CDR3 is TGTGCCAGCAGTCCGAGAGTTTCCGGGGAGCTGTTTTTT. Translated, it gives CASSPRVSGELFF.